These 19 T cell receptor beta chains share one sample of origin, sequenced in a study of Ad26.COV2.S vaccination and SARS-CoV-2 variants. The treatment is: around 19 received Ad26.COV2.S at low or high dose, single or two shots; about 5 received placebo; per-sample allocation not given. Collection of samples fell on day 63 after the first vaccine or placebo injection. Sequencing used immunoSEQ multiplex PCR; TCRdb keeps in-frame clones, though not all of them. The top ten clones hold around 4.5% of a sample with 440,000 or so clones, 90% of them seen once. Sequenced material: peripheral blood, taken in a trial of Ad26.COV2.S vaccine versus placebo. These receptors all stem from a person between 18 and 60 years old who received the Ad26.COV2.S COVID-19 vaccine or a placebo.

The rearrangement uses TRBV29-1 and TRBJ1-4; 8 bases line up with TRBD1. Germline V gives CDR1 SQVTM, CDR2 ANQGSEA. V shed 7 bases and J 8 bases; nucleotides not matched to a gene: 9. The CDR3 length is 13 residues. CDR3 loop: CSAQERTGEKLFF. CDR3 bases: TGCAGCGCTCAAGAACGGACAGGGGAAAAACTGTTTTTT.

The rearrangement links TRBV9 to TRBJ2-3; 9 positions match TRBD1. This CDR3 spans 16 amino acids. The germline gives CDR1 SGDLS, CDR2 YYNGEE. Trimming at V came to 0 bases and at J to 2 bases, leaving 4 bases not matched to a gene. CDR3 sequence reads: CASSVEDRGFTDTQYF. The CDR3 DNA reads TGTGCCAGCAGCGTAGAGGACAGGGGTTTCACAGATACGCAGTATTTT.

This sequence joins TRBV27 and TRBJ1-6; D is possibly TRBD1 (6 bases). V was shortened by 6 bases and J by 4 bases, with 10 bases between the two germline ends. Germline values: CDR1 MNHEY, CDR2 SMNVEV (reference sequence). CDR3 length equals 14 residues. DNA of the CDR3: TGTGCCAGCAGCTCCAGGGGTTATAATTCACCCCTCCACTTT. This sequence encodes CASSSRGYNSPLHF.

This clone was detected only once. The chain joins TRBV6-2 or TRBV6-3 to TRBJ2-7; D may be TRBD2 (5 bases). The germline CDR1 and CDR2 sequences are MNHEY and SVGEGT. The CDR3 sequence is 13 residues long. V lost 4 bases to trimming and J lost 0 bases, with 7 bases between them. DNA for the CDR3: TGTGCCAGCAGTTTGGACTTCTCCTACGAGCAGTACTTC. Protein: CASSLDFSYEQYF.

CDR3 bases: TGTGCCTGGAGCTCTATCCTAGACCCCGGGGACAGGGGGAATACCGGGGAGCTGTTTTTT. Its translation is CAWSSILDPGDRGNTGELFF. The chain is built from TRBV30 and TRBJ2-2, with 11 bases identical to TRBD1. Per germline, CDR1 GTSNPN and CDR2 SVGIG (reference sequence). The V segment lost 3 bases and the J segment 5 bases; nucleotides outside the gene matches: 20. The CDR3 is made up of 20 amino acids.

V is TRBV7-3 and J is TRBJ2-7; D may be TRBD2 (6 bases). The CDR3 contains 13 residues. The germline gives CDR1 SGHTA, CDR2 FQGTGA. V was clipped by 1 base and J by 5 bases, with 9 bases between them. In DNA form, the CDR3 reads TGTGCCAGCAGCTTAAGTACGGGGGACGAGCAGTACTTC. Translated, it gives CASSLSTGDEQYF. Full variable domain (missing parts from reference TRBV7-3 and TRBJ2-7): GAGVSQTPSNKVTEKGKYVELRCDPISGHTALYWYRQSLGQGPEFLIYFQGTGAADDSGLPNDRFFAVRPEGSVSTLKIQRTERGDSAVYLCASSLSTGDEQYFGPGTRLTVT.

The chain has TRBV5-1 and TRBJ1-3, with 7 bases fitting TRBD1. V was pared by 4 bases and J by 2 bases, with 3 bases of the junction left unmatched. Germline CDR1 SGHRS, CDR2 YFSETQ. This CDR3 has 14 amino acids. CDR3 in DNA: TGCGCCAGCAGCCCTGGGACAGCTGGAAACACCATATATTTT. Protein: CASSPGTAGNTIYF.

About this clone itself: The same CDR3 can be traced to other DNA sequences in this sample. The chain uses TRBV5-1 and TRBJ2-5; D gene unclear. Germline V CDR1 and CDR2: SGHRS, YFSETQ. The V end lost 3 bases, the J end lost 2 bases, and 2 bases lay between the germline ends. The CDR3 is 11 amino acids. DNA for the CDR3: TGCGCCAGCAGCTCACAAGAGACCCAGTACTTC. This sequence encodes CASSSQETQYF.

This chain connects TRBV7-3 to TRBJ2-1; no reliable D call. CDR3 size: 15 residues. Per the germline V gene, CDR1 is SGHTA and CDR2 is FQGTGA. V lost 1 base and J lost 4, with 11 bases in between. The CDR3 DNA reads TGTGCCAGCAGCTTAAAGTCTGCGAATTACAATGAGCAGTTCTTC. Translation gives CASSLKSANYNEQFF.

V and J are TRBV20-1 and TRBJ1-6; possibly TRBD1 for D (5 bases). Trimming cost V 2 bases and J 18 bases, with 14 bases left between them. CDR1 is DFQATT and CDR2 is SNEGSKA in the germline V gene (reference sequence). This CDR3 comprises 11 residues. Written as DNA, the CDR3 is TGCAGTGCTAGACCGCGCGGGACTGACCACTTT. Residues: CSARPRGTDHF.

The chain uses TRBV2 and TRBJ2-5; D gene unclear. The germline CDR1 and CDR2 sequences are SNHLY and FYNNEI. CDR3 size: 13 residues. The ends were cut back, 2 bases at V and 0 bases at J, with 4 bases in the middle. DNA for the CDR3: TGTGCCAGCAGTGAACAGAACCAAGAGACCCAGTACTTC. Translation: CASSEQNQETQYF.

This chain links TRBV6-6 with TRBJ1-2; D unclear. This CDR3 is built from 15 residues. The germline V gene encodes CDR1 MNHNY and CDR2 SVGAGI (reference sequence). The V gene lost 2 bases and the J gene lost 5 bases, with 15 bases spanning the gap. CDR3 in DNA: TGTGCCAGCAGTTACGCCCCAGATAGACTTTATGGCTACACCTTC. This translates into CASSYAPDRLYGYTF.

This chain joins TRBV19 and TRBJ1-5; no clear D. The CDR3 is 15 amino acids. Germline V gene sequence: CDR1 LNHDA, CDR2 SQIVND (reference sequence). V lost 5 bases to trimming and J lost 5 bases, with 16 bases between them. The CDR3 reads CASSVPGLPHQPQHF. CDR3 nucleotides: TGTGCCAGTAGTGTCCCGGGGTTACCACATCAGCCCCAGCATTTT.

This clone was picked up a small number of times. This rearrangement joins TRBV13 to TRBJ1-6; a possible D gene is TRBD1 (6 bases). The CDR3 extends over 16 amino acids. V lost 5 bases, J lost 4 bases, and 15 bases lay in between. In germline, CDR1 is PRHDT, CDR2 FYEKMQ (reference sequence). DNA for the CDR3: TGTGCCAGCAGCCCAGCGGGGGGCTTATATAATTCACCCCTCCACTTT. Its protein product is CASSPAGGLYNSPLHF.

The rearrangement uses TRBV4-2 and TRBJ2-1, with 12 bases matching TRBD2. Germline V gene data show CDR1 as LGHNA and CDR2 as YNFKEQ. This CDR3 is 18 amino acids long. J gave up 5 bases and V 2 bases, and 10 bases lay outside the gene matches. The CDR3 loop reads CASSQWPSGRADHNEQFF. In DNA, the CDR3 is TGTGCCAGCAGCCAATGGCCTAGCGGGAGGGCCGATCACAATGAGCAGTTCTTC.

CDR3: CASSPTPGKNIQYF. CDR3 nucleotides: TGTGCCAGCAGCCCCACGCCGGGCAAAAACATTCAGTACTTC. The rearrangement joins TRBV7-6 to TRBJ2-4; D gene uncertain. Trimming left V 5 bases short and J 3 bases short, with 11 bases between. CDR1 and CDR2 from the germline V gene are SGHVS and FNYEAQ. CDR3 length equals 14 residues.

J is TRBJ1-2 and V is TRBV15; D is uncertain. Germline lookup yields CDR1 LNHNV and CDR2 YYDKDF (reference sequence). Trimming took off 0 bases at V and 4 bases at J, with 6 bases between the two ends. The CDR3 sequence is 13 residues long. The DNA of the CDR3 is TGTGCCACCAGCAGAGACGGCCTCTATGGCTACACCTTC. Its protein is CATSRDGLYGYTF.

This clone was seen a single time. The rearrangement links TRBV7-2 to TRBJ2-1; possibly TRBD2 for D (5 bases). The ends were cut back, 4 bases at V and 0 bases at J, with 7 bases in the middle. In germline, CDR1 is SGHTA, CDR2 FQGNSA. CDR3 length: 14 residues. The CDR3 DNA is TGTGCCAGCAGCTCTACTAGCTCCTACAATGAGCAGTTCTTC. Residues: CASSSTSSYNEQFF.

V is TRBV11-2 and J is TRBJ1-1, with D hard to call. The V end lost 1 base, the J end lost 0 bases, and 6 bases lay between the germline ends. The CDR3 totals 14 residues. Germline CDR1 is SGHAT and CDR2 is FQNNGV. The CDR3 protein is CASSLVAVNTEAFF. CDR3 nucleotide sequence: TGTGCCAGCAGCTTAGTCGCTGTGAACACTGAAGCTTTCTTT. The full variable domain, in which reference TRBV11-2 and TRBJ1-1 provide the parts outside the CDR3, is EAGVAQSPRYKIIEKRQSVAFWCNPISGHATLYWYQQILGQGPKLLIQFQNNGVVDDSQLPKDRFSAERLKGVDSTLKIQPAKLEDSAVYLCASSLVAVNTEAFFGQGTRLTVV.